A selection of T cell receptor beta chains follows, all from one sample in a study of vaccination and CD4 T cells after COVID-19. TCRdb redid the calling of the PCR reads with MiXCR, one entry per CDR3 protein. The sample lists about 26,000 distinct CDR3 sequences; 64% were seen once. These TCRs are of unknown antigen specificity. The material sequenced was CD4+ T cells from blood, cultured in vitro. All receptors derive from a human donor who had recovered from COVID-19. The CDR3 runs from the conserved cysteine through the conserved F or W. A D gene is named only where the DNA matches it firmly. Clone size is given for some rows only: seen once, a few or many times, or a class if the clone is expanded.

NA | TRBJ1-5 | TRBV7-2 | NA | CASSTRNQPQHF | TGTGCCAGCAGCACCCGCAATCAGCCCCAGCATTTT
NA | TRBJ1-3 | TRBV7-9 | NA | CASSLEGGGKRTGNTIYF | TGTGCCAGCAGCTTAGAGGGTGGGGGGAAGAGGACTGGAAACACCATATATTTT
NA | TRBJ2-7 | TRBV5-1 | TRBD1 | CASSGGQGLGEQYF | TGCGCCAGCAGCGGGGGACAGGGCCTTGGCGAGCAGTACTTC
NA | TRBJ2-5 | TRBV28 | TRBD1 | CASTEDRGDDKETQYF | TGTGCCAGCACCGAGGACAGGGGGGACGATAAGGAGACCCAGTACTTC
NA | TRBJ1-5 | TRBV6-2/TRBV6-3 | TRBD1 | CASSYYRQGSNQPQHF | TGTGCCAGCAGTTACTACCGACAGGGAAGCAATCAGCCCCAGCATTTT
few | TRBJ2-5 | TRBV20-1 | TRBD2 | CSARRSGSWIETQYF | TGCAGTGCTAGGAGAAGCGGGAGTTGGATAGAGACCCAGTACTTC
few | TRBJ2-5 | TRBV6-1 | NA | CASRKGGAQETQYF | TGTGCCAGCAGGAAAGGGGGGGCGCAAGAGACCCAGTACTTC
NA | TRBJ2-4 | TRBV20-1 | TRBD2 | CSARLLAGALTKNIQYF | TGCAGTGCTAGACTCCTAGCGGGAGCGTTAACCAAAAACATTCAGTACTTC
NA | TRBJ1-1 | TRBV7-2 | NA | CASSLSPQLEAFF | TGTGCCAGCAGCCTTTCTCCCCAATTGGAAGCTTTCTTT
NA | TRBJ2-5 | TRBV15 | NA | CATSRDHQETQYF | TGTGCCACCAGCAGGGACCACCAAGAGACCCAGTACTTC
NA | TRBJ2-5 | TRBV5-5 | NA | CASSPPPQGRETQYF | TGTGCCAGCAGCCCGCCACCACAGGGTCGGGAGACCCAGTACTTC
NA | TRBJ1-2 | TRBV6-2/TRBV6-3 | TRBD1 | CASMRQGAGYTF | TGTGCCAGCATGAGACAGGGTGCTGGCTACACCTTC
NA | TRBJ1-6 | TRBV5-6 | TRBD1 | CASSFMGTEKRNSPLHF | TGTGCCAGCAGCTTCATGGGGACAGAAAAACGAAATTCACCCCTCCACTTT